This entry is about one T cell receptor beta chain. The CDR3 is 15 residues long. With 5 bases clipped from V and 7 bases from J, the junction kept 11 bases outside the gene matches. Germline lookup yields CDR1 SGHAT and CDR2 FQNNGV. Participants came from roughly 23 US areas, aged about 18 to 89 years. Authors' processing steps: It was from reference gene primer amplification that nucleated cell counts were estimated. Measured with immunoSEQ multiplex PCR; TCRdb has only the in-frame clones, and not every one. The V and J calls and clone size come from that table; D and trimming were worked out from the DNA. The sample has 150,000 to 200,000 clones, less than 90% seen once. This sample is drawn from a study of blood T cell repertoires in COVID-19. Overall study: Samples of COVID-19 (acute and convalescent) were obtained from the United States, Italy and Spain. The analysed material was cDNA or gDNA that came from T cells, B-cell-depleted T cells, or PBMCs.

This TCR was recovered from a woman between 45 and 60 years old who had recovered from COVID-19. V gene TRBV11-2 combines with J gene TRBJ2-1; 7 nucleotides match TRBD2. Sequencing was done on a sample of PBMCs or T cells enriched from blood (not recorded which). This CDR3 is CASSPSAGVGNEQFF. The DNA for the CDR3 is TGTGCCAGCAGCCCCAGCGCGGGAGTGGGGAATGAGCAGTTCTTC.